Given below is one TCR beta chain in context. This entry belongs to a study of shared clonotypes between healthy human individuals. Study background: Donors had three CD4 naive, three CD4 memory, two CD8 naive and one CD8 memory plate apiece.

As defined, naive CD8 cells were CD45RO-negative and positively selected for CCR7, with terminally differentiated effector memory CD45RA+ cells excluded. Germline values: CDR1 SQVTM, CDR2 ANQGSEA. Trimming pared 6 bases from V and 6 bases from J, leaving 11 bases between. This CDR3 has 12 amino acids. Clones were sequenced by immunoSEQ multiplex PCR, and TCRdb holds only the in-frame ones, with some missing. The profile shows about 2.1 million clones, over 85% of them singletons. Sequencing used naive CD8+ T cells from PBMCs. The chain is built from TRBV29-1 and TRBJ2-2; unclear D gene. This receptor was taken from a man aged 18-30 years in good health. Some clones in this sample may be carry-over from other donors' samples. CDR3 coding DNA: TGCAGCGTCCTCCTGGCCCCCGGGGAGCTGTTTTTT. As protein: CSVLLAPGELFF.